This TCR beta chain was recorded in a study of T cell responses to AZD1222 COVID-19 vaccine. Sequencing used immunoSEQ multiplex PCR; TCRdb keeps in-frame clones, though not all of them. The repertoire includes about 110,000 clones, approximately 92% of them detected once, and approximately 1.3% sits in the top ten. General study points: Within unmutated variant regions lay the reported targets of nearly half of spike-specific TCRs.

About this clone: Its antigen is undetermined.

Germline values: CDR1 LGHNA, CDR2 YSLEER. CDR3 length equals 15 residues. The V gene lost 0 bases and the J gene lost 6 bases, with 12 bases spanning the gap. This chain connects TRBV4-3 to TRBJ2-4; tentatively, D is TRBD1 (6 bases). This receptor was obtained from an adult in good health. Sequencing was performed on peripheral blood, taken on day 0 of AZD1222 vaccination. This chain's CDR3 is CASSQDRSRGNIQYF. The CDR3, as DNA: TGCGCCAGCAGCCAAGATAGGAGCAGGGGAAACATTCAGTACTTC.